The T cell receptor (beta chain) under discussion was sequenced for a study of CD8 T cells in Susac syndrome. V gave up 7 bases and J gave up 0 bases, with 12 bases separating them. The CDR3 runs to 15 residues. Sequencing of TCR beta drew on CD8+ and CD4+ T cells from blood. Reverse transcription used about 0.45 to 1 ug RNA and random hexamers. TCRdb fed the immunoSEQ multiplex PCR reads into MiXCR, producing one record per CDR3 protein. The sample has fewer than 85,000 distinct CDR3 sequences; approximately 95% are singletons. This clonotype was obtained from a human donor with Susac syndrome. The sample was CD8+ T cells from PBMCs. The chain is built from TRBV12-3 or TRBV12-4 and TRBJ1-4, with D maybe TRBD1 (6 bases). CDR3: CASTDWTATNEKLFF. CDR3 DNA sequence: TGTGCCAGCACTGACTGGACAGCAACTAATGAAAAACTGTTTTTT.